This is a list of T cell receptor beta chains from one sample in a study of cytomegalovirus exposure and HLA in healthy donors. Sequencing was performed with immunoSEQ multiplex PCR; in TCRdb, only in-frame clones are kept and a portion is missing. Of approximately 130,000 clones in the sample, around 77% were seen once. Sequenced sample: PBMCs. The receptors here all came from a man in his fifties or sixties in good health and CMV-seronegative. Both conserved end residues are part of each CDR3. A D gene is named only where the DNA matches it firmly. Rows give clone size only sometimes, using once, few, many, or a class for an expanded clone.

clone size	V gene	D gene	J gene	CDR3 DNA	CDR3 protein
few	TRBV5-1	TRBD2	TRBJ2-2	TGCGCCAGCAGCTCAGGGATTCTAGCGGGGGTGAACACCGGGGAGCTGTTTTTT	CASSSGILAGVNTGELFF
-	TRBV6-6	TRBD1	TRBJ2-1	TGTGCCAGCAGCGCAGGGGGAGAGCAGTTCTTC	CASSAGGEQFF
-	TRBV5-6	TRBD1	TRBJ1-2	TGTGCCAGCAGCGGTCGACAGGGGGTAGTCTATGGCTACACCTTC	CASSGRQGVVYGYTF
-	TRBV6-5	-	TRBJ2-7	TGTGCCAGCAGCACAGGGTACGAGCAGTACTTC	CASSTGYEQYF
-	TRBV2	TRBD2	TRBJ2-3	TGTGCCAGCAGGCTAGCGGGAGGACCAGATACGCAGTATTTT	CASRLAGGPDTQYF
few	TRBV19	TRBD1	TRBJ1-4	TGTGCCAGTCGGGGACAGAATGAAAAACTGTTTTTT	CASRGQNEKLFF
-	TRBV4-1	TRBD2	TRBJ2-7	TGCGCCAGCAGCCAAGTTCCTAGCGGTAGCTCCTACGAGCAGTACTTC	CASSQVPSGSSYEQYF
-	TRBV21-1	-	TRBJ1-3	TGTGCCAGCAGCCGAATCAGGGCTACTGGAAACACCATATATTTT	CASSRIRATGNTIYF
-	TRBV7-9	-	TRBJ2-3	TGTGCCAGCAGTCGCCTCGACAGCGCCAGGGATACGCAGTATTTT	CASSRLDSARDTQYF
-	TRBV19	TRBD1	TRBJ2-3	TGTGCCAGTAGTATCCAGGGGACGGGACAGGCTAGCACAGATACGCAGTATTTT	CASSIQGTGQASTDTQYF
-	TRBV2	-	TRBJ2-7	TGTGCCAGCAGTGAAAACAACTACGAGCAGTACTTC	CASSENNYEQYF
-	TRBV6-6	TRBD2	TRBJ2-3	TGTGCCAGCAGACCAGCACTAGCGGGTACAGATACGCAGTATTTT	CASRPALAGTDTQYF
-	TRBV4-3	-	TRBJ1-1	TGCGCCAGCAGCCAAGATGAGGGCCGGGGGGACACTGAAGCTTTCTTT	CASSQDEGRGDTEAFF
-	TRBV28	TRBD1	TRBJ2-5	TGTGCCAGCAGAGAACAGGGGGCTAGGGAGACCCAGTACTTC	CASREQGARETQYF
-	TRBV27	TRBD1	TRBJ1-4	TGTGCCAGCAGTTTATCTTCCGAAGACAGGGTTCGGGAAAAACTGTTTTTT	CASSLSSEDRVREKLFF
-	TRBV7-9	-	TRBJ2-2	TGTGCCAGCAGCTCGCTTACATCGAACACCGGGGAGCTGTTTTTT	CASSSLTSNTGELFF
-	TRBV7-2	-	TRBJ1-4	TGTGCCAGCAGCGGCGAGGGCGTCCCTAATGAAAAACTGTTTTTT	CASSGEGVPNEKLFF
-	TRBV5-1	-	TRBJ2-3	TGCGCCAGCAGCTCGGACTGGTCCGATGAGGATACGCAGTATTTT	CASSSDWSDEDTQYF
-	TRBV29-1	TRBD1	TRBJ2-1	TGCAGCGCCCTAGGGACAGGGTTCAATGAGCAGTTCTTC	CSALGTGFNEQFF
-	TRBV5-1	TRBD2	TRBJ2-7	TGCGCCAGCAGCTTAGCGGGAGGGCGGAACGAGCAGTACTTC	CASSLAGGRNEQYF
-	TRBV6-1	-	TRBJ1-5	TGTGCCAGCGCCAGTATCCATAGCAATCAGCCCCAGCATTTT	CASASIHSNQPQHF
once	TRBV10-2	TRBD2	TRBJ2-7	TGCGCCAGCAGTGTATCGGGAGGGGCTTCCTACGAGCAGTACTTC	CASSVSGGASYEQYF